This T cell receptor beta chain appears in the sequencing data of a study of cytomegalovirus exposure and HLA in healthy donors. Looking at the study overall: The Caucasian-associated ancestry cluster held 80% to 90% of roughly 400 genotyped donors.

As for this clone: Its antigen is not identified.

Study results and limitations: More than 150 TCR beta chains were listed as cytomegalovirus-associated. Several top significant clusters appeared, in a later analysis, to be linked to common viral pathogens.

CDR3 size: 12 residues. Germline V lookup: CDR1 SNHLY, CDR2 FYNNEI. Trimming shortened V by 7 bases and J by 3 bases, and 7 bases separated the two germline ends. With 60 Vbeta and 13 Jbeta primers, the PCR was carried out. Only in-frame clones appear in the TCRdb table, and some are missing; sequencing was by immunoSEQ multiplex PCR. This sample has about 97,000 clones, with 77% found just once. This TCR came from a male donor in good health and CMV-seropositive. Material for sequencing was PBMCs. This chain uses TRBV2 with TRBJ2-1; D is ambiguous. The CDR3 loop is CASIVVYNEQFF. The CDR3 DNA follows: TGTGCCAGCATAGTGGTCTACAATGAGCAGTTCTTC.